This T cell receptor beta chain was captured by sequencing in a study of shared clonotypes between healthy human individuals. Everyone who donated was a Caucasian adult who lived in Nashville, Tennessee. TCRdb keeps only in-frame clones here, not all; method: immunoSEQ multiplex PCR. The table shows roughly 1,100,000 clones, with about 75% occurring only once. Study-level findings and limits: When compared with the clonotypes that were shared by all four sorted-subset donors, the non-shared clonotypes turned out to have lower generation probabilities. Clonotype sharing among the donors was expected to vary with sequencing depth. Few donors restricted represented genetic and exposure-history diversity.

On this clone itself: Its antigen is undetermined. This sample also contains other DNA sequences that code for the same CDR3.

In germline, CDR1 is KGHSH, CDR2 LQKENI. The V and J ends lost 0 bases and 0 bases respectively, with 3 bases between them. CDR3 length: 13 residues. The source is a man in his late teens or twenties in good health. The sample was memory CD4+ T cells sorted from blood. The sample's subset: CD45RA-negative fraction. The rearrangement uses TRBV18 and TRBJ2-7; no firm D call. The CDR3 reads CASSPPSSYEQYF. The CDR3, as DNA: TGTGCCAGCTCACCACCCTCCTCCTACGAGCAGTACTTC.